This is a list of T cell receptor beta chains from one sample in a study of blood T cell repertoires in COVID-19. Sequencing was performed with immunoSEQ multiplex PCR; in TCRdb, only in-frame clones are kept and a portion is missing. The sample carries about 150,000 clones, 88% recorded once. Input material: peripheral blood. These receptors all come from a human donor in a cohort sampled during active COVID-19. The CDR3 runs from the conserved cysteine through the conserved F or W. D genes are given only for firm matches. Clone size appears in some rows only: once, few, many, or a class for an expanded clone.

d_gene: NA; v_gene: TRBV30; j_gene: TRBJ1-5; abundance: NA; CDR3nt: TGTGCCTGGACCCACAATAGCAATCAGCCCCAGCATTTT; CDR3aa: CAWTHNSNQPQHF
d_gene: NA; v_gene: TRBV30; j_gene: TRBJ1-5; abundance: NA; CDR3nt: TGTGCCTGGAGTGTTCAAGGGGATCAGCCCCAGCATTTT; CDR3aa: CAWSVQGDQPQHF
d_gene: NA; v_gene: TRBV19; j_gene: TRBJ2-2; abundance: NA; CDR3nt: TGTGCCAGTAGTACACAGGGTTACGGGGAGCTGTTTTTT; CDR3aa: CASSTQGYGELFF
d_gene: TRBD1; v_gene: TRBV7-9; j_gene: TRBJ2-7; abundance: NA; CDR3nt: TGTGCCAGCAGCTTAGCCAGGACAGGGGGAGGCGAGCAGTACTTC; CDR3aa: CASSLARTGGGEQYF
d_gene: TRBD1; v_gene: TRBV18; j_gene: TRBJ1-2; abundance: NA; CDR3nt: TGTGCCAGCTCAGCGGACGACAGGGGGTTGAACTATGGCTACACCTTC; CDR3aa: CASSADDRGLNYGYTF
d_gene: NA; v_gene: TRBV4-1; j_gene: TRBJ2-1; abundance: few; CDR3nt: TGCGCCAGCAGCCCGCTGAGGGATTGGAATGAGCAGTTCTTC; CDR3aa: CASSPLRDWNEQFF
d_gene: NA; v_gene: TRBV4-3; j_gene: TRBJ1-2; abundance: NA; CDR3nt: TGCGCCAGCAGCCAAGATTCAGCAGGGGACTATGGCTACACCTTC; CDR3aa: CASSQDSAGDYGYTF
d_gene: NA; v_gene: TRBV7-8; j_gene: TRBJ1-5; abundance: NA; CDR3nt: TGTGCCAGCAACGGGGGGGCGGTAGATCAGCCCCAGCATTTT; CDR3aa: CASNGGAVDQPQHF
d_gene: NA; v_gene: TRBV7-9; j_gene: TRBJ1-4; abundance: NA; CDR3nt: TGTGCCAGCAGCTTACTTATAGCAACTAATGAAAAACTGTTTTTT; CDR3aa: CASSLLIATNEKLFF
d_gene: NA; v_gene: TRBV7-8; j_gene: TRBJ2-3; abundance: NA; CDR3nt: TGTGCCAGCATCCTATCCCCGGATACGCAGTATTTT; CDR3aa: CASILSPDTQYF
d_gene: TRBD2; v_gene: TRBV29-1; j_gene: TRBJ2-1; abundance: once; CDR3nt: TGCAGCGTTCCCCCGTTTGCTAGCGGGAGAGGGGGATACAATGAGCAGTTCTTC; CDR3aa: CSVPPFASGRGGYNEQFF
d_gene: TRBD2; v_gene: TRBV11-2; j_gene: TRBJ2-7; abundance: many; CDR3nt: TGTGCCAGCAGCTGGACCGTAGCGGGGGGGCCCTACGAGCAGTACTTC; CDR3aa: CASSWTVAGGPYEQYF
d_gene: NA; v_gene: TRBV6-2/TRBV6-3; j_gene: TRBJ2-5; abundance: NA; CDR3nt: TGTGCCAGCAGTTACTTCGAAGAGACCCAGTACTTC; CDR3aa: CASSYFEETQYF
d_gene: TRBD1; v_gene: TRBV29-1; j_gene: TRBJ2-7; abundance: few; CDR3nt: TGCAGCGTTCCCGGGACAGGGGCCTACGAGCAGTACTTC; CDR3aa: CSVPGTGAYEQYF
d_gene: NA; v_gene: TRBV6-5; j_gene: TRBJ1-3; abundance: NA; CDR3nt: TGTGCCAGCACCGACGACAGCCGCCATGGAAACACCATATATTTT; CDR3aa: CASTDDSRHGNTIYF
d_gene: NA; v_gene: TRBV28; j_gene: TRBJ2-1; abundance: NA; CDR3nt: TGTGCCAGCACCCTAATTCGGGACTTCCCCCCGGGCAATGAGCAGTTCTTC; CDR3aa: CASTLIRDFPPGNEQFF
d_gene: NA; v_gene: TRBV7-8; j_gene: TRBJ1-3; abundance: NA; CDR3nt: TGTGCCAGCAGCCTCGGACAAGGGTTTTCCTATTTCTCTGGAAACACCATATATTTT; CDR3aa: CASSLGQGFSYFSGNTIYF
d_gene: NA; v_gene: TRBV19; j_gene: TRBJ2-3; abundance: NA; CDR3nt: TGTGCCAGTAGTATAACAGGTTCTAAGAGCGATACGCAGTATTTT; CDR3aa: CASSITGSKSDTQYF
d_gene: TRBD1; v_gene: TRBV13; j_gene: TRBJ2-1; abundance: once; CDR3nt: TGTGCCAGCAGCACAGGGACAGGGGGGAGTAGTGAGCAGTTCTTC; CDR3aa: CASSTGTGGSSEQFF
d_gene: NA; v_gene: TRBV5-1; j_gene: TRBJ2-3; abundance: NA; CDR3nt: TGCGCCAGCAGCTGGGGACAAGGGGGCACAGATACGCAGTATTTT; CDR3aa: CASSWGQGGTDTQYF
d_gene: NA; v_gene: TRBV6-5; j_gene: TRBJ1-5; abundance: NA; CDR3nt: TGTGCCAGCAGTCTCTCAAGGGGTAACAATCAGCCCCAGCATTTT; CDR3aa: CASSLSRGNNQPQHF
d_gene: NA; v_gene: TRBV9; j_gene: TRBJ1-5; abundance: once; CDR3nt: TGTGCCAGCAGCGTAGGGGGGGTGAGCAATCAGCCCCAGCATTTT; CDR3aa: CASSVGGVSNQPQHF
d_gene: TRBD1; v_gene: TRBV7-8; j_gene: TRBJ1-5; abundance: NA; CDR3nt: TGTGCCAGCAGCTCGACAGGGGGCAATAGCAATCAGCCCCAGCATTTT; CDR3aa: CASSSTGGNSNQPQHF
d_gene: TRBD2; v_gene: TRBV6-1; j_gene: TRBJ2-3; abundance: NA; CDR3nt: TGTGCCAGCAGTGAAGGCGGGAGTGGGGATACGCAGTATTTT; CDR3aa: CASSEGGSGDTQYF
d_gene: TRBD1; v_gene: TRBV5-1; j_gene: TRBJ1-1; abundance: NA; CDR3nt: TGCGCCAGCAGCTCGCTAAAGACCAGGGGGAAGAACACTGAAGCTTTCTTT; CDR3aa: CASSSLKTRGKNTEAFF
d_gene: NA; v_gene: TRBV6-5; j_gene: TRBJ1-6; abundance: NA; CDR3nt: TGTGCCAGCAAGCGGGGTGACGCCTATAATTCACCCCTCCACTTT; CDR3aa: CASKRGDAYNSPLHF
d_gene: NA; v_gene: TRBV20-1; j_gene: TRBJ2-5; abundance: NA; CDR3nt: TGCAGTGCTAGTCGGGAGCCGAATCCTCAAGAGACCCAGTACTTC; CDR3aa: CSASREPNPQETQYF
d_gene: TRBD1; v_gene: TRBV2; j_gene: TRBJ1-4; abundance: NA; CDR3nt: TGTGCCAGCAGTGCGGGCCGGACAGGCGGTTTTGAAAAACTGTTTTTT; CDR3aa: CASSAGRTGGFEKLFF
d_gene: NA; v_gene: TRBV28; j_gene: TRBJ1-5; abundance: NA; CDR3nt: TGTGCCAGCAAGCGGGGGGCACAGCCCCAGCATTTT; CDR3aa: CASKRGAQPQHF
d_gene: NA; v_gene: TRBV18; j_gene: TRBJ1-5; abundance: NA; CDR3nt: TGTGCCAGCTCAATGGGGGGTCGCAATCAGCCCCAGCATTTT; CDR3aa: CASSMGGRNQPQHF
d_gene: TRBD2; v_gene: TRBV30; j_gene: TRBJ2-3; abundance: NA; CDR3nt: TGTGCCTGGAGCGCCGGGACTAGAGCTCCGGATACGCAGTATTTT; CDR3aa: CAWSAGTRAPDTQYF
d_gene: TRBD2; v_gene: TRBV6-1; j_gene: TRBJ2-1; abundance: NA; CDR3nt: TGTGCCAGCAGTGAAACCCTAGCGGGAAGTGAGCAGTTCTTC; CDR3aa: CASSETLAGSEQFF
d_gene: TRBD2; v_gene: TRBV7-2; j_gene: TRBJ2-1; abundance: NA; CDR3nt: TGTGCCAGCAGCTCCGGACTAGCGGGAGTATCGGATGAGCAGTTCTTC; CDR3aa: CASSSGLAGVSDEQFF
d_gene: TRBD2; v_gene: TRBV9; j_gene: TRBJ2-7; abundance: NA; CDR3nt: TGTGCCAGCAGCGTAGAGGGAGGGAGCTCCTACGAGCAGTACTTC; CDR3aa: CASSVEGGSSYEQYF
d_gene: NA; v_gene: TRBV12-3/TRBV12-4; j_gene: TRBJ2-1; abundance: NA; CDR3nt: TGTGCCAGCAGTTTCCTACAGTACAATGAGCAGTTCTTC; CDR3aa: CASSFLQYNEQFF
d_gene: NA; v_gene: TRBV28; j_gene: TRBJ2-7; abundance: NA; CDR3nt: TGTGCCAGCAGCTCAAGGGGCCGAAACTCCTACGAGCAGTACTTC; CDR3aa: CASSSRGRNSYEQYF
d_gene: TRBD1; v_gene: TRBV2; j_gene: TRBJ1-2; abundance: NA; CDR3nt: TGTGCCAGCAGTGGTGAAACAGGGGGACGGGGCTACACCTTC; CDR3aa: CASSGETGGRGYTF
d_gene: TRBD2; v_gene: TRBV19; j_gene: TRBJ2-1; abundance: NA; CDR3nt: TGTGCCAGTAGTATCATGCTAGCGGGGGGCAACAATGAGCAGTTCTTC; CDR3aa: CASSIMLAGGNNEQFF
d_gene: NA; v_gene: TRBV12-3/TRBV12-4; j_gene: TRBJ1-4; abundance: NA; CDR3nt: TGTGCCAGCAGTTCCGACGGGTCCTTAAAACTGTTTTTT; CDR3aa: CASSSDGSLKLFF
d_gene: TRBD1; v_gene: TRBV9; j_gene: TRBJ2-1; abundance: NA; CDR3nt: TGTGCCAGCAGCGTAGCATCGACGGGACAGGGCTACAATGAGCAGTTCTTC; CDR3aa: CASSVASTGQGYNEQFF
d_gene: NA; v_gene: TRBV6-5; j_gene: TRBJ2-7; abundance: NA; CDR3nt: TGTGCCAGCAGTTTTAGCTCTTTTAAAGGCTACGAGCAGTACTTC; CDR3aa: CASSFSSFKGYEQYF
d_gene: TRBD1; v_gene: TRBV5-4; j_gene: TRBJ2-5; abundance: NA; CDR3nt: TGTGCCAGCAGAGGACAGGGAGAGACCCAGTACTTC; CDR3aa: CASRGQGETQYF
d_gene: NA; v_gene: TRBV7-9; j_gene: TRBJ2-3; abundance: NA; CDR3nt: TGTGCCAGCAGCTTAGAAGCCCGGCCCGGACACACAGATACGCAGTATTTT; CDR3aa: CASSLEARPGHTDTQYF
d_gene: NA; v_gene: TRBV28; j_gene: TRBJ2-5; abundance: once; CDR3nt: TGTGCCGGGGGCGCAAACCAAGAGACCCAGTACTTC; CDR3aa: CAGGANQETQYF
d_gene: TRBD2; v_gene: TRBV4-3; j_gene: TRBJ2-2; abundance: NA; CDR3nt: TGCGCCAGCAGCCAAGATATCGGGACTAGCGGGGGGCTGAACACCGGGGAGCTGTTTTTT; CDR3aa: CASSQDIGTSGGLNTGELFF
d_gene: NA; v_gene: TRBV6-2/TRBV6-3; j_gene: TRBJ2-7; abundance: once; CDR3nt: TGTGCCAGCAGTTACTCCCTTACTCCTACCTACGAGCAGTACTTC; CDR3aa: CASSYSLTPTYEQYF
d_gene: NA; v_gene: TRBV2; j_gene: TRBJ2-7; abundance: few; CDR3nt: TGTGCCAGCAGCCCCAGGGGAAGCTCCTACGAGCAGTACTTC; CDR3aa: CASSPRGSSYEQYF
d_gene: NA; v_gene: TRBV3-1/TRBV3-2; j_gene: TRBJ2-1; abundance: NA; CDR3nt: TGTGCCAGCAGCCAAACAGGTTTGATAAATGAGCAGTTCTTC; CDR3aa: CASSQTGLINEQFF
d_gene: NA; v_gene: TRBV5-1; j_gene: TRBJ2-7; abundance: NA; CDR3nt: TGCGCCAGCAGCTCGAGGACAGCTTTCTACGAGCAGTACTTC; CDR3aa: CASSSRTAFYEQYF
d_gene: NA; v_gene: TRBV11-2; j_gene: TRBJ2-5; abundance: NA; CDR3nt: TGTGCCAGCAGCTCACCGACAGGCGCCGAAGAGACCCAGTACTTC; CDR3aa: CASSSPTGAEETQYF
d_gene: NA; v_gene: TRBV7-2; j_gene: TRBJ1-1; abundance: NA; CDR3nt: TGTGCCAGCAGCTTAAGGGGGAGAGGCATGAACACTGAAGCTTTCTTT; CDR3aa: CASSLRGRGMNTEAFF
d_gene: NA; v_gene: TRBV7-8; j_gene: TRBJ1-5; abundance: NA; CDR3nt: TGTGCCAGCAGCCACCGGGGGGAGAGCAATCAGCCCCAGCATTTT; CDR3aa: CASSHRGESNQPQHF
d_gene: TRBD2; v_gene: TRBV27; j_gene: TRBJ2-7; abundance: NA; CDR3nt: TGTGCCAGCAGACCCGGGACTAGCGGGAGCATGGAATCAGACGAGCAGTACTTC; CDR3aa: CASRPGTSGSMESDEQYF
d_gene: NA; v_gene: TRBV5-1; j_gene: TRBJ1-5; abundance: NA; CDR3nt: TGCGCCAGCAGCACACAGGGAGGGCAGCCCCAGCATTTT; CDR3aa: CASSTQGGQPQHF
d_gene: TRBD1; v_gene: TRBV5-1; j_gene: TRBJ2-1; abundance: once; CDR3nt: TGCGCCAGCAGCCAAAACCAGGGGGCCGGTTACAATGAGCAGTTCTTC; CDR3aa: CASSQNQGAGYNEQFF
d_gene: TRBD1; v_gene: TRBV5-1; j_gene: TRBJ1-5; abundance: NA; CDR3nt: TGCGCCAGCAGCCTATCGACAGGGGAGAGCAATCAGCCCCAGCATTTT; CDR3aa: CASSLSTGESNQPQHF
d_gene: TRBD2; v_gene: TRBV11-3; j_gene: TRBJ2-1; abundance: NA; CDR3nt: TGTGCCAGCAGCTTACTCTCTAGCGGGGACAATGAGCAGTTCTTC; CDR3aa: CASSLLSSGDNEQFF
d_gene: NA; v_gene: TRBV11-2; j_gene: TRBJ2-7; abundance: NA; CDR3nt: TGTGCCAGTGAGGACACCTACGAGCAGTACTTC; CDR3aa: CASEDTYEQYF
d_gene: TRBD1; v_gene: TRBV7-2; j_gene: TRBJ2-1; abundance: NA; CDR3nt: TGTGCCAGCAGCCCACAGGTGACAGGGCTTTACAATGAGCAGTTCTTC; CDR3aa: CASSPQVTGLYNEQFF
d_gene: TRBD2; v_gene: TRBV4-1; j_gene: TRBJ2-7; abundance: once; CDR3nt: TGCGCCAGCAGCCTAGCGGGAGGATCAAACGAGCAGTACTTC; CDR3aa: CASSLAGGSNEQYF